The sequence of this T cell receptor beta chain was determined in a study of beta chain features in type 1 diabetes. The whole isolated RNA underwent reverse transcription, so sequencing captured expressed TCRB transcripts. The data were produced by immunoSEQ multiplex PCR, yet TCRdb's version contains in-frame clones alone and is incomplete. The sample contains 130,000 to 150,000 clones, 6.9% of which appear only once. Sequencing was done on a sample of central memory CD4+ T cells from blood. The TCR sequence derives from a young woman in good health.

The CDR3 is CASSPPKQGVGETQYF. The CDR3 DNA reads TGTGCCAGTAGTCCCCCCAAGCAGGGGGTAGGAGAGACCCAGTACTTC. J is TRBJ2-5 and V is TRBV19; 7 nucleotides agree with TRBD1. The trim removed 5 bases at V and 4 bases at J, leaving 13 bases unmatched. The CDR3 totals 16 residues. Germline V lookup: CDR1 LNHDA, CDR2 SQIVND (reference sequence).